This T cell receptor (beta chain) was captured in a study of T cells after yellow fever vaccination. Whole-study findings and limits: The presence of abundant clonotypes contaminating from the bulk population was possible in FACS-sorted repertoires.

TCRdb analysed the 5' RACE reads with MiXCR anew, one entry per CDR3 protein. The sample has some 300,000 distinct CDR3 sequences, 3% to 4.5% seen once. This clonotype was observed at least ten times. Its antigen is unidentified. The sequence was collected from a man aged 18 to 29 who received the YFV17D yellow fever vaccine. Sequencing used PBMCs, obtained on the day of the yellow fever booster vaccination.

This chain's CDR3 is CASSQEGAVGELFF. The CDR3 DNA follows: TGTGCCAGCAGCCAAGAAGGAGCGGTCGGGGAGCTGTTTTTT. The J gene is TRBJ2-2, the V gene TRBV4-2, with TRBD2 as a possible D gene (5 bases). Germline CDR1 reads LGHNA; CDR2 reads YNFKEQ. The CDR3 loop spans 14 amino acids. Trimming removed 0 bases from V and 7 bases from J, with 9 bases in between.